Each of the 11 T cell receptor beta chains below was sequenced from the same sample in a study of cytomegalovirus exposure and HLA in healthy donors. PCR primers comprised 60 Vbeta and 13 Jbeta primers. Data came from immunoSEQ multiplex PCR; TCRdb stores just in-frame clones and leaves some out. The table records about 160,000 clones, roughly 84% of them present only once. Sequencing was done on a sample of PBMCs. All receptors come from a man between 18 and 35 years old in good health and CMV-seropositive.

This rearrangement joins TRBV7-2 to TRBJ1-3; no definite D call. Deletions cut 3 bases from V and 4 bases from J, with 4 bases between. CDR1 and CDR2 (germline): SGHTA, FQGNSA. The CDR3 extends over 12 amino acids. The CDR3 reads CASSLRGNTIYF. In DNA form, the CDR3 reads TGTGCCAGCAGCTTGAGAGGAAACACCATATATTTT.

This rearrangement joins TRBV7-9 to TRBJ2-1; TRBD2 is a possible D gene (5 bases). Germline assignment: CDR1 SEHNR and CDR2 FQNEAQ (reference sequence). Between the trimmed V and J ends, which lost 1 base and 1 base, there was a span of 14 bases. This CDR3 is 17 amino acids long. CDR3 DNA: TGTGCCAGCAGCTTAGATCCTGTAGCGTATTCCTACAATGAGCAGTTCTTC. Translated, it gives CASSLDPVAYSYNEQFF.

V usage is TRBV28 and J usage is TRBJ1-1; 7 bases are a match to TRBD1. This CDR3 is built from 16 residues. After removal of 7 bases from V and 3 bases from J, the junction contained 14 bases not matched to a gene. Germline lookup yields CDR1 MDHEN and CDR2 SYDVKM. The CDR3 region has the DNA TGTGCCAGCAACATGAAACAGGGGTCTAGGTACACTGAAGCTTTCTTT. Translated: CASNMKQGSRYTEAFF.

The CDR3 here is CASSGQGGNTEAFF. CDR3 DNA: TGTGCCAGTAGTGGACAGGGGGGGAACACTGAAGCTTTCTTT. The chain combines TRBV19 with TRBJ1-1; 10 bases fit TRBD1. The CDR3 loop spans 14 amino acids. Germline CDR1 LNHDA, CDR2 SQIVND (reference sequence). V shed 5 bases and J 1 base; nucleotides not matched to a gene: 1.

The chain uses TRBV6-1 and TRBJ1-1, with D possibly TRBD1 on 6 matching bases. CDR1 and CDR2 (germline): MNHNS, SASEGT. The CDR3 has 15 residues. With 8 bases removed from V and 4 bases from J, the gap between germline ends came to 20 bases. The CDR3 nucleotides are TGTGCCAGCCCTCGGGGGGGGGCAAGGAGCACTGAAGCTTTCTTT. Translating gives CASPRGGARSTEAFF.

The CDR3 region is CSVGTAEGGLSYEQYF. In nucleotides, the CDR3 is TGCAGCGTGGGGACAGCGGAAGGAGGGCTTTCCTACGAGCAGTACTTC. The rearrangement joins TRBV29-1 to TRBJ2-7, with a possible D match to TRBD1 (7 bases). The CDR3 sequence is 16 residues long. Germline V gene lookup returns CDR1 SQVTM and CDR2 ANQGSEA. V dropped 6 bases and J dropped 1 base, with 22 bases sitting between them.

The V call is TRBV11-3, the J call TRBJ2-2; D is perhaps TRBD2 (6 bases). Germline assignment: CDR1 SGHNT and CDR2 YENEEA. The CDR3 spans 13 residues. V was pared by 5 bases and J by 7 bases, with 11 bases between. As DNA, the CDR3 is TGTGCCAGCAGCCCCGGGACTTACGGGGAGCTGTTTTTT. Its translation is CASSPGTYGELFF.

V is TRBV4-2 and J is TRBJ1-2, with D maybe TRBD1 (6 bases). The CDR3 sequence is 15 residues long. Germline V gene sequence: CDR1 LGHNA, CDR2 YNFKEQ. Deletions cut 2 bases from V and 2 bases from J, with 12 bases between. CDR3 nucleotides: TGTGCCAGCAGCCAATTCTCAGGGGACAACTATGGCTACACCTTC. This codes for CASSQFSGDNYGYTF.

CDR3: CASGLWLGQGPEKLFF. The CDR3 bases are TGTGCTAGTGGTTTGTGGTTAGGGCAGGGTCCTGAAAAACTGTTTTTT. V usage is TRBV12-5 and J usage is TRBJ1-4; the D gene is possibly TRBD1 (5 bases). Looked up from germline, CDR1 is LGHNT and CDR2 is FRNRAP. This CDR3 spans 16 amino acids. V was cut by 2 bases and J by 7 bases, with 17 bases left in between.

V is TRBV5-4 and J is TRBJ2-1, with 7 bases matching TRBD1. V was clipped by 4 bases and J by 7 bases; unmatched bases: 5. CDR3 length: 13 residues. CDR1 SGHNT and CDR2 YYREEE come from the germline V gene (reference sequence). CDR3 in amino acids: CASSNRTGNEQFF. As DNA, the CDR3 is TGTGCCAGCAGCAACCGGACAGGTAATGAGCAGTTCTTC.

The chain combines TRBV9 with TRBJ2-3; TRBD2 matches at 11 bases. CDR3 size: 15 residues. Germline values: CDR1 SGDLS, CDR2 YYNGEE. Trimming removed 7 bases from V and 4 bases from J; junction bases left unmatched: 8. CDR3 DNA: TGTGCCAGCCATGGGGGGACTAGCGGAGCAGATACGCAGTATTTT. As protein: CASHGGTSGADTQYF.